The clone carrying this TCR beta chain came up many times. Its antigen is still unknown. The template used for profiling TCR beta VDJ and CDR3 was genomic DNA. TCRdb reprocessed the reads with MiXCR, giving one entry per CDR3 protein. Of 400,000 to 600,000 distinct CDR3 sequences listed, roughly a third are singletons. For sequencing, patients were chosen who had shown expansion of CD8+CD57+ cells by flow cytometry. Each of the patients presented with severe acquired aplastic anemia. There was no therapy given to any patient before the blood sampling took place. V dropped 3 bases and J dropped 2 bases, with 14 bases sitting between them. The CDR3 sequence is 16 residues long. Germline V lookup: CDR1 KGHDR, CDR2 SFDVKD. The data are from a study of CD8+CD57+ T cells in acquired aplastic anemia. Overall study: Sorted CD4+ and CD8+ cells yielded DNA averaging roughly 3.3 ug. General study findings and limits: Around 29 CD8+ CDR3 sequences were shared between patients and controls.

This TCR came from a human donor with aplastic anemia. Material for sequencing was sorted CD4+, CD8+, or CD8+CD57+ T cells (not recorded which) from PBMCs. This chain links TRBV24-1 with TRBJ2-3; the D gene is possibly TRBD2 (6 bases). In nucleotides, the CDR3 is TGTGCCACCAGTGATAAGACTAGTTCAATCACAGATACGCAGTATTTT. Translating it yields CATSDKTSSITDTQYF.